These 22 T cell receptor beta chains originate from one sample sequenced in a study of T cells in women clearing cervical HPV infection. TCRdb's copy holds only in-frame clones and misses some; the assay was immunoSEQ multiplex PCR. The sample holds more than 45,000 clones. Sequenced input: blood buffy coat. The receptors stem from a woman aged 18 to 75 with a cervical HPV16 infection that either progressed to CIN3+ or cleared (not recorded which).

As regards this clone: The read ends 3 residues early relative to the CDR3; the germline J gene fills the gap. The J gene is TRBJ1-2, the V gene TRBV29-1, with D unclear. Germline lookup yields CDR1 SQVTM and CDR2 ANQGSEA. Trimming pared 3 bases from V and 4 bases from J, leaving 12 bases between. The length of the CDR3 is 13 residues. CDR3 DNA (partial): TGCAGCGTTGATATTGCACAGTCCTATGGC. Protein sequence: CSVDIAQSYG. The entire CDR3 is CSVDIAQSYGYTF.

Partial CDR3 DNA: TGTGCCAGCAGTTTACCGACAACGGGCAATCAGCCC. This codes for CASSLPTTGNQP. The entire CDR3 protein reads CASSLPTTGNQPQHF. This chain connects TRBV28 to TRBJ1-5; D not resolved. The read ends 3 residues early relative to the CDR3; the germline J gene fills the gap. Germline lookup yields CDR1 MDHEN and CDR2 SYDVKM. The CDR3 loop spans 15 amino acids. Trimming took 2 bases from V and 2 from J, leaving 10 bases between them.

As for this clone: The read gets to within 3 residues of the CDR3 end, and the germline J gene fills in the rest. V and J are TRBV2 and TRBJ1-2; 8 nucleotides line up with TRBD1. V shed 2 bases and J 6 bases; nucleotides not matched to a gene: 5. The V gene's germline CDR1 is SNHLY and CDR2 FYNNEI. The CDR3 contains 14 residues. The CDR3: CASSEQGAFHGYTF. The sequenced CDR3 bases are TGTGCCAGCAGTGAACAGGGGGCTTTCCATGGC.

Concerning this clone: The read is 3 residues too short to cover the CDR3 end, so that end is filled in from the germline J gene. The chain has TRBV7-9 and TRBJ2-5; D may be TRBD1 (6 bases). This CDR3 has 15 amino acids. Trimming stripped 8 bases from V and 1 base from J, with 17 bases between. Germline assignment: CDR1 SEHNR and CDR2 FQNEAQ (reference sequence). The sequenced part of the CDR3 DNA is TGTGCCAGCTTTGACCGGGACAAGTCCCAAGAGACC. Encoded protein: CASFDRDKSQET. The complete CDR3 reads CASFDRDKSQETQYF.

As regards this clone: The DNA ends 3 residues before the CDR3 does, and the rest of the CDR3 is filled in from the germline J gene. The genes are TRBV14 and TRBJ2-6; TRBD2 matches 10 bases. J gave up 0 bases and V 4 bases, and 9 bases lay outside the gene matches. Per the germline V gene, CDR1 is SGHDN and CDR2 is FVKESK. This CDR3 has 19 amino acids. The CDR3 reads CASSLRLAGVVSGANVLTF. The part of the CDR3 DNA that was read is TGTGCCAGCAGCCTCCGCCTAGCGGGAGTGGTCTCTGGGGCCAACGTC.

Regarding this clone: Sequencing ends 3 residues short of the CDR3 end; the germline J gene provides the rest. The chain has TRBV20-1 and TRBJ2-7; the D gene is possibly TRBD2 (6 bases). Germline values: CDR1 DFQATT, CDR2 SNEGSKA (reference sequence). This CDR3 is built from 12 residues. Trimming took 3 bases from V and 3 from J, leaving 9 bases between them. The CDR3 spells CSASSGVYEQYF. CDR3 DNA, as far as it was read: TGCAGTGCTAGTTCGGGGGTCTACGAG.

Notes on this clone: The sequenced fragment ends 3 residues before the CDR3 boundary, so the rest is inferred from the germline J gene. The V gene is TRBV7-9, the J gene TRBJ1-3; D gene ambiguous. CDR1 SEHNR and CDR2 FQNEAQ come from the germline V gene (reference sequence). V lost 5 bases, J lost 2 bases, and 13 bases lay in between. The CDR3 runs 15 residues. Here the CDR3 reads CASSEVQSPGNTIYF. The CDR3 DNA, read in part, is TGTGCCAGCAGCGAGGTCCAGAGTCCTGGAAACACC.

Remarks on this clone: The missing CDR3 end, 3 residues past where the read stops, is filled in from the germline J gene. The chain recombines TRBV20-1 with TRBJ1-4; D is perhaps TRBD1 (6 bases). This CDR3 has 13 residues. Germline loops: CDR1 DFQATT, CDR2 SNEGSKA (reference sequence). Partial CDR3 DNA: TGCAGTGCTGGAAACAGGGTAGGGTTAGAA. Protein sequence: CSAGNRVGLE. The CDR3 in its entirety is CSAGNRVGLELFF.

In the case of this clone: The read halts 3 residues ahead of the CDR3 end, with the missing end drawn from the germline J gene. V gene TRBV7-8 combines with J gene TRBJ1-6; D perhaps matches TRBD1 (6 bases). Germline values: CDR1 SGHVS, CDR2 FQNEAQ. The CDR3 totals 16 residues. V lost 1 base and J lost 7, with 14 bases in between. The sequenced CDR3 bases are TGTGCCAGCAGCTTAGGAAGGGGGAAAAGGAATTCACCC. Its protein is CASSLGRGKRNSP. In full, the CDR3 is CASSLGRGKRNSPLHF.

Notes on this clone: From the germline J gene comes the end of the CDR3, since the read stops 3 residues before it. This chain connects TRBV30 to TRBJ1-1; 8 positions agree with TRBD1. Germline-derived CDR1 and CDR2 are GTSNPN and SVGIG (reference sequence). After removal of 5 bases from V and 7 bases from J, the junction contained 3 bases not matched to a gene. CDR3 length: 11 residues. The CDR3 sequence: CAWLDRGEAFF. The DNA read from the CDR3 is TGTGCCTGGCTTGACAGGGGTGAA. The whole variable domain, remainder taken from reference TRBV30 and TRBJ1-1, is SQTIHQWPATLVQPVGSPLSLECTVEGTSNPNLYWYRQAAGRGLQLLFYSVGIGQISSEVPQNLSASRPQDRQFILSSKKLLLSDSGFYLCAWLDRGEAFFGQGTRLTVV.

Notes on this clone: The sequenced fragment ends 3 residues before the CDR3 boundary, so the rest is inferred from the germline J gene. The gene calls are TRBV5-4 and TRBJ1-3, with TRBD1 matching 8 bases. CDR3 length: 16 amino acids. Germline V gene data show CDR1 as SGHNT and CDR2 as YYREEE (reference sequence). With V trimmed by 0 bases and J by 0 bases, 2 bases remained unmatched. Here the CDR3 reads CASSLGQGISGNTIYF. Incomplete CDR3 DNA: TGTGCCAGCAGCTTGGGACAGGGGATCTCTGGAAACACC.

Note on this clone: From the germline J gene comes the end of the CDR3, since the read stops 3 residues before it. The chain has TRBV19 and TRBJ1-5; D possibly corresponds to TRBD1 (6 bases). The CDR3 extends over 16 amino acids. Germline V gives CDR1 LNHDA, CDR2 SQIVND (reference sequence). The germline V and J ends were trimmed by 3 bases and 3 bases, with 15 bases remaining between them. Partial CDR3 DNA: TGTGCCAGTAGTATTACAGGGCTATACCTCAATCAGCCC. It codes for CASSITGLYLNQP. The complete CDR3 reads CASSITGLYLNQPQHF.

As to this clone: The CDR3 goes on 3 residues after the read ends, and that part is filled in from the germline J gene. This chain links TRBV7-9 with TRBJ1-1; D gene unclear. Trimming removed 3 bases from V and 2 bases from J, with 10 bases in between. Germline CDR1 and CDR2: SEHNR and FQNEAQ (reference sequence). The CDR3 has 14 amino acids. CDR3 loop: CASSFLAGNTEAFF. CDR3 DNA, as far as it was read: TGTGCCAGCAGCTTCTTAGCCGGCAACACTGAA. Looking up the rest from reference TRBV7-9 and TRBJ1-1 gives the full variable domain: DTGVSQNPRHKITKRGQNVTFRCDPISEHNRLYWYRQTLGQGPEFLTYFQNEAQLEKSRLLSDRFSAERPKGSFSTLEIQRTEQGDSAMYLCASSFLAGNTEAFFGQGTRLTVV.

For this clone: The read finishes 3 residues shy of the CDR3 end, and the germline J gene is used to complete it. V usage is TRBV11-2 and J usage is TRBJ2-5; either TRBD1 or TRBD2 may supply D (6 bases each). CDR1 and CDR2 from the germline V gene are SGHAT and FQNNGV. Between the trimmed V and J ends, which lost 6 bases and 4 bases, there was a span of 15 bases. This CDR3 contains 14 residues. The CDR3 sequence is CASSPNGGGETQYF. The DNA read from the CDR3 is TGTGCCAGCAGTCCCAACGGAGGGGGAGAGACC.

Turning to this clone: The read is 3 residues too short to cover the CDR3 end, so that end is filled in from the germline J gene. V gene TRBV7-9 combines with J gene TRBJ2-7; tentatively, D is TRBD1 (6 bases). Per the germline V gene, CDR1 is SEHNR and CDR2 is FQNEAQ (reference sequence). Trimming took 5 bases from V and 0 from J, leaving 14 bases between them. This CDR3 has 15 residues. The CDR3 bases that were read are TGTGCCAGCAGCCCCCCCGGGACAAACTCCTACGAG. Protein: CASSPPGTNSYE. The whole CDR3 reads CASSPPGTNSYEQYF.

Partial CDR3 DNA: TGTGCCAGCAGCTTAGAAGCGCAGGGTTTTCAGCCC. As protein: CASSLEAQGFQP. The whole CDR3 is CASSLEAQGFQPQHF. The chain recombines TRBV7-6 with TRBJ1-5, with a possible D match to TRBD1 (5 bases). The read ends 3 residues before the CDR3 terminus; that terminus is restored from the germline J gene. The CDR3 is 15 residues long. Per germline, CDR1 SGHVS and CDR2 FNYEAQ. Trimming removed 1 base from V and 6 bases from J, with 13 bases in between.

A remark on this clone: The read terminates 3 residues before the CDR3 end, so the remaining end is supplied by the germline J gene. The chain links TRBV29-1 to TRBJ1-1; 9 bases align to TRBD1. This CDR3 has 14 residues. The V segment lost 6 bases and the J segment 4 bases; nucleotides outside the gene matches: 9. Germline lookup yields CDR1 SQVTM and CDR2 ANQGSEA. Incomplete CDR3 DNA: TGCAGCGTAGCCGGGACAGGGTGGAGCACTGAA. Translated, it gives CSVAGTGWSTE. The complete CDR3 sequence is CSVAGTGWSTEAFF.

For this clone: The CDR3 end is not reached by the read, which stops 3 residues before it; the germline J gene fills it in. The chain joins TRBV28 to TRBJ2-7, with a possible D match to TRBD1 (6 bases). The CDR3 runs to 13 residues. The germline CDR1 and CDR2 sequences are MDHEN and SYDVKM. V was clipped by 3 bases and J by 3 bases, with 9 bases between them. The CDR3: CASSLGRGYEQYF. CDR3 bases read: TGTGCCAGCAGTTTGGGCAGGGGCTACGAG.

Notes on this clone: The DNA ends 3 residues before the CDR3 does, and the rest of the CDR3 is filled in from the germline J gene. The chain is built from TRBV4-1 and TRBJ2-6, with D unresolved. CDR3 length equals 15 residues. Trimming removed 2 bases at V and 4 bases at J, with 9 bases between. Germline lookup yields CDR1 MGHRA and CDR2 YSYEKL. CDR3 region: CASSQFGLGANVLTF. The CDR3 DNA, read in part, is TGCGCCAGCAGCCAATTCGGGTTAGGGGCCAACGTC.

A note on this clone: The CDR3 end lies 3 residues beyond the end of the read and is filled in from the germline J gene. V usage is TRBV28 and J usage is TRBJ1-1; D call uncertain. The CDR3 spans 12 residues. Deletions cut 2 bases from V and 6 bases from J, with 7 bases between. Germline CDR1 and CDR2: MDHEN and SYDVKM. CDR3 in amino acids: CASSLRVAEAFF. CDR3 DNA (partial): TGTGCCAGCAGTTTACGGGTAGCTGAA.

Regarding this clone: From the germline J gene comes the end of the CDR3, since the read stops 3 residues before it. The V call is TRBV20-1, the J call TRBJ2-5; 9 bases fit TRBD1. The trim removed 6 bases at V and 5 bases at J, leaving 10 bases unmatched. The CDR3 extends over 14 amino acids. The germline V gene has CDR1 DFQATT and CDR2 SNEGSKA (reference sequence). Partial CDR3 DNA: TGCAGTGCAATACAGGGGGCTGGGTGGGAGACC. Translation gives CSAIQGAGWET. The whole CDR3 is CSAIQGAGWETQYF.

Comment on this clone: The read halts 3 residues ahead of the CDR3 end, with the missing end drawn from the germline J gene. The J gene is TRBJ1-1, the V gene TRBV2; no definite D call. The germline V gene has CDR1 SNHLY and CDR2 FYNNEI. This CDR3 is 13 amino acids long. Trimming stripped 4 bases from V and 3 bases from J, with 9 bases between. The CDR3 DNA, read in part, is TGTGCCAGCAGTGTGAGTGCGCACACTGAA. Translating it yields CASSVSAHTE. The CDR3 in its entirety is CASSVSAHTEAFF.